This T cell receptor (beta chain) was obtained from a study of identical twins. Study-level findings and limits: Conclusions came from cross-sectional statistical analysis, not from following the same donors.

TCRdb re-called the 5' RACE reads with MiXCR, one entry per CDR3 protein. The sample shows a few hundred thousand distinct CDR3 sequences, 9.5% to 10% of them seen only once. The junction had 4 bases not matched to a gene; V was cut back by 3 bases and J by 7 bases. The CDR3 has 13 residues. Germline-derived CDR1 and CDR2 are DFQATT and SNEGSKA (reference sequence). In this sample, this clonotype turned up many times. Its antigen is not known. The sample also formed part of further work on yellow fever vaccine responses in identical twins. That source adds: The T cell response to vaccination in identical twins was reportedly partly convergent and partly personalized.

The chain uses TRBV20-1 and TRBJ1-5, with 9 positions matching TRBD1. Sample: PBMCs. This TCR derives from a woman aged 18-30 years in good health. CDR3 in DNA: TGCAGTGCTAGGATGGGACAGGGCCAGCCCCAGCATTTT. Its translation: CSARMGQGQPQHF.